These 26 T cell receptor beta chains came from one sample sequenced in a study of T cell repertoires in cytomegalovirus infection. MiXCR, applied by TCRdb to the reads, yields one record per CDR3 protein. Altogether about 85,000 distinct CDR3 sequences are present, under 55% being singletons, with the ten largest covering 90% to 95%. The antigens for these receptors are not known. The specimen was CD8+ T cells from cultured PBMCs, collected from culture after CMV antigen stimulation. The receptors were gathered from a human donor in good health (CMV status not recorded). Some clones in this sample may be carry-over from other donors' samples.

This clonotype was seen only once. The chain has TRBV5-4 and TRBJ2-1; D is unresolved. The CDR3 is 14 residues long. Germline assignment: CDR1 SGHNT and CDR2 YYREEE (reference sequence). V lost 0 bases to trimming and J lost 1 base, with 5 bases between them. The CDR3 DNA reads as TGTGCCAGCAGCTTGGACAGTTCCTACAATGAGCAGTTCTTC. It codes for CASSLDSSYNEQFF.

CDR3 region: CASSLSGGPLNEQFF. In DNA form, the CDR3 reads TGTGCCAGCAGCCTAAGCGGGGGGCCTCTCAATGAGCAGTTCTTC. The rearrangement uses TRBV7-2 and TRBJ2-1, with 9 bases matching TRBD2. The V segment lost 5 bases and the J segment 6 bases; nucleotides outside the gene matches: 8. Germline V gives CDR1 SGHTA, CDR2 FQGNSA. The CDR3 is made up of 15 amino acids. The full variable domain, with the rest looked up from reference TRBV7-2 and TRBJ2-1, is GAGVSQSPSNKVTEKGKDVELRCDPISGHTALYWYRQSLGQGLEFLIYFQGNSAPDKSGLPSDRFSAERTGGSVSTLTIQRTQQEDSAVYLCASSLSGGPLNEQFFGPGTRLTVL.

This clonotype appeared a single time. The chain carries TRBV28 and TRBJ2-3; D might be TRBD2 (6 bases). Germline-derived CDR1 and CDR2 are MDHEN and SYDVKM. This CDR3 has 16 residues. Trimming stripped 3 bases from V and 4 bases from J, with 17 bases between. The CDR3 reads CASSFLRGIGADTQYF. DNA for the CDR3: TGTGCCAGCAGTTTTCTCCGGGGGATAGGGGCAGATACGCAGTATTTT.

The gene calls are TRBV5-1 and TRBJ1-6, with TRBD1 matching over 8 bases. The CDR3 totals 19 residues. CDR1 SGHRS and CDR2 YFSETQ come from the germline V gene. With V trimmed by 1 base and J by 9 bases, 18 bases remained unmatched. The CDR3: CASSLSATRTGGEGSPLHF. CDR3 sequence (DNA): TGCGCCAGCAGCTTGTCCGCCACTCGTACAGGGGGTGAGGGTTCACCCCTCCACTTT.

The chain carries TRBV15 and TRBJ1-4; D ambiguous. Trimming took off 0 bases at V and 8 bases at J, with 13 bases between the two ends. The germline CDR1 and CDR2 sequences are LNHNV and YYDKDF (reference sequence). This CDR3 contains 15 residues. The CDR3 DNA is TGTGCCACCAGCAGAGATACAGTGAAACGGGAAAAACTGTTTTTT. This codes for CATSRDTVKREKLFF.

In this sample, this clonotype turned up many times. DNA of the CDR3: TGTGCCAGCAGTTACTCGAAAGATCGTAGTGAGCAGTTCTTC. Protein sequence: CASSYSKDRSEQFF. The rearrangement links TRBV6-6 to TRBJ2-1, with no clear D. The CDR3 has 14 amino acids. Trimming shortened V by 0 bases and J by 9 bases, and 12 bases separated the two germline ends. CDR1 and CDR2 from the germline V gene are MNHNY and SVGAGI (reference sequence).

This clonotype has more than one count but fewer than ten. This chain uses TRBV7-4 with TRBJ1-3; D not certain. The germline V and J ends were trimmed by 0 bases and 3 bases, with 9 bases remaining between them. This CDR3 has 15 residues. Germline V CDR1 and CDR2: SGHVT, SQSDAQ. CDR3 DNA: TGTGCCAGCAGCTTAGCGCATGGGGATGGAAACACCATATATTTT. Its protein product is CASSLAHGDGNTIYF. Full variable domain (rest looked up from reference TRBV7-4 and TRBJ1-3): GAGVSQSPRYKVAKRGRDVALRCDSISGHVTLYWYRQTLGQGSEVLTYSQSDAQRDKSGRPSGRFSAERPERSVSTLKIQRTEQGDSAVYLCASSLAHGDGNTIYFGEGSWLTVV.

The sample holds a few counts of this clonotype. The chain has TRBV12-3 or TRBV12-4 and TRBJ2-7, with D tentatively TRBD2 (5 bases). There are 16 residues in the CDR3. V was trimmed by 3 bases and J by 3 bases, leaving 18 bases between them. CDR3 loop: CASSLALQVGGYEQYF. The CDR3, as DNA: TGTGCCAGCAGTTTGGCCCTTCAGGTTGGAGGCTACGAGCAGTACTTC.

The chain is built from TRBV24-1 and TRBJ2-4, with 7 bases that match TRBD1. Per germline, CDR1 KGHDR and CDR2 SFDVKD. This CDR3 is built from 16 residues. The V gene end was trimmed by 4 bases and the J gene end by 4 bases; junction bases not matched to a gene: 9. CDR3 bases: TGTGCCACCAGTGAGGCCTCCACAGGGGTAAAAAACATTCAGTACTTC. Translation gives CATSEASTGVKNIQYF.

This clonotype appeared a single time. The V gene is TRBV9, the J gene TRBJ2-1; TRBD2 agrees at 10 bases. The CDR3 is made up of 16 amino acids. Losses at the gene ends were 0 bases for V and 7 bases for J; bases not matched to a gene: 7. Germline V lookup: CDR1 SGDLS, CDR2 YYNGEE. CDR3 bases: TGTGCCAGCAGCGTAGCTCAACTAGCGGGGAATAATGAGCAGTTCTTC. This sequence encodes CASSVAQLAGNNEQFF.

The chain has TRBV4-3 and TRBJ2-7; 9 bases match TRBD2. The CDR3 has 15 residues. Trimming at V came to 6 bases and at J to 2 bases, leaving 8 bases not matched to a gene. Germline CDR1 reads LGHNA; CDR2 reads YSLEER. The CDR3 DNA reads as TGCGCCAGCAGTTTCCGACTAGCGGAGCCCTACGAGCAGTACTTC. This sequence encodes CASSFRLAEPYEQYF.

This clonotype was counted only a few times. The V and J genes are TRBV10-3 and TRBJ1-1, with 7 bases identical to TRBD1. Germline assignment: CDR1 ENHRY and CDR2 SYGVKD. Germline trimming cut 6 bases from V and 11 bases from J; bases unmatched to any gene: 6. The CDR3 length is 11 residues. CDR3 coding DNA: TGTGCCATCAGAGGGGACAGTTGGGCTTTCTTT. This codes for CAIRGDSWAFF.

The count of this clonotype is one. This rearrangement joins TRBV6-5 to TRBJ2-1, with TRBD2 matching over 7 bases. In germline, CDR1 is MNHEY, CDR2 SVGAGI. Trimming cost V 2 bases and J 9 bases; bases outside gene matches: 7. The CDR3 runs 14 residues. The CDR3 here is CASSYLRGGSEQFF. The DNA for the CDR3 is TGTGCCAGCAGTTACCTCCGCGGGGGTAGTGAGCAGTTCTTC.

V gene TRBV4-2 combines with J gene TRBJ2-3; 9 nucleotides match TRBD2. Germline V gene data show CDR1 as LGHNA and CDR2 as YNFKEQ. The CDR3 sequence is 17 residues long. V trimming: 8 bases; J trimming: 1 base; junction bases outside the gene matches: 13. This chain's CDR3 is CASGGASGGRGTDTQYF. In nucleotides, the CDR3 is TGTGCCAGCGGAGGAGCGAGCGGGGGGCGGGGCACAGATACGCAGTATTTT.

The chain couples TRBV5-4 to TRBJ1-1; possibly TRBD1 for D (5 bases). Per the germline V gene, CDR1 is SGHNT and CDR2 is YYREEE (reference sequence). The V gene lost 5 bases and the J gene lost 11 bases, with 16 bases spanning the gap. The CDR3 contains 12 residues. CDR3 nucleotides: TGTGCCAGCAGTTCGAGTACAGGAGGTGCTTTCTTT. This encodes CASSSSTGGAFF.

This clonotype appeared a single time. The J gene is TRBJ2-7, the V gene TRBV19, with 7 bases matching TRBD1. After removal of 10 bases from V and 4 bases from J, the junction contained 13 bases not matched to a gene. This CDR3 spans 14 amino acids. CDR1 and CDR2 from the germline V gene are LNHDA and SQIVND (reference sequence). CDR3 region: CATQDRRNRYEQYF. CDR3 sequence (DNA): TGTGCCACCCAGGACAGGCGAAACCGTTACGAGCAGTACTTC.

The V and J genes are TRBV7-3 and TRBJ2-7; no reliable D call. CDR3 size: 14 residues. V lost 2 bases and J 0 bases, leaving 8 bases between the germline ends. Germline V gives CDR1 SGHTA, CDR2 FQGTGA. CDR3 sequence reads: CASSLEGYSYEQYF. The CDR3 nucleotides read TGTGCCAGCAGCTTAGAAGGCTACTCCTACGAGCAGTACTTC. The variable domain in full, with the rest retrieved from reference TRBV7-3 and TRBJ2-7, is GAGVSQTPSNKVTEKGKYVELRCDPISGHTALYWYRQSLGQGPEFLIYFQGTGAADDSGLPNDRFFAVRPEGSVSTLKIQRTERGDSAVYLCASSLEGYSYEQYFGPGTRLTVT.

The table lists this clonotype with a count of one. The chain links TRBV5-1 to TRBJ2-7; 8 positions agree with TRBD2. CDR3 length equals 15 residues. The germline CDR1 and CDR2 sequences are SGHRS and YFSETQ. Unmatched junction bases numbered 4, after V lost 0 bases and J lost 2 bases. The CDR3 nucleotides read TGCGCCAGCAGCTTGGAGGGACTAGAGGCCTACGAGCAGTACTTC. As protein: CASSLEGLEAYEQYF.

The J gene is TRBJ2-7, the V gene TRBV12-3 or TRBV12-4; D is uncertain. The V gene lost 7 bases and the J gene lost 2 bases, with 12 bases spanning the gap. The CDR3 runs 13 residues. CDR3 DNA sequence: TGTGCCAGCACGAGAGGCGCGACCTACGAGCAGTACTTC. Translated: CASTRGATYEQYF.

The chain carries TRBV6-1 and TRBJ1-3; D unclear. CDR1 and CDR2 (germline): MNHNS, SASEGT. The CDR3 is 12 amino acids. The V end lost 6 bases, the J end lost 8 bases, and 11 bases lay between the germline ends. The CDR3 loop reads CASRGNADTIYF. CDR3 DNA sequence: TGTGCCAGCAGGGGAAACGCGGACACCATATATTTT.

The rearrangement links TRBV4-1 to TRBJ1-1; possible D gene TRBD1, 6 bases. Per the germline V gene, CDR1 is MGHRA and CDR2 is YSYEKL. The CDR3 is made up of 15 amino acids. Trimming pared 0 bases from V and 5 bases from J, leaving 13 bases between. This chain's CDR3 is CASSQEPQRGTEAFF. CDR3 nucleotide sequence: TGCGCCAGCAGCCAAGAACCCCAAAGGGGGACTGAAGCTTTCTTT.

The chain employs TRBV6-1 and TRBJ2-5; D call uncertain. Germline CDR1 reads MNHNS; CDR2 reads SASEGT. V lost 1 base and J 1 base, leaving 7 bases between the germline ends. This CDR3 region has 14 residues. The chain's CDR3 is CASSEDKVQETQYF. In DNA, the CDR3 is TGTGCCAGCAGTGAAGATAAAGTCCAAGAGACCCAGTACTTC.

The genes are TRBV4-2 and TRBJ2-1; 8 nucleotides line up with TRBD1. The germline gives CDR1 LGHNA, CDR2 YNFKEQ. V shed 3 bases and J 0 bases; nucleotides not matched to a gene: 7. This CDR3 is 17 amino acids long. The CDR3 region has the DNA TGTGCCAGCAGCCAGGACAGGGCAGGGAGCTCCTACAATGAGCAGTTCTTC. Protein sequence: CASSQDRAGSSYNEQFF.

The CDR3 loop reads CASSLGGADGELFF. The CDR3 DNA reads TGTGCCAGCAGCTTAGGAGGGGCGGACGGGGAGCTGTTTTTT. This rearrangement joins TRBV7-2 to TRBJ2-2, with D perhaps being TRBD1 or TRBD2 (5 bases each). This CDR3 has 14 residues. Germline CDR1 SGHTA, CDR2 FQGNSA. The V end was cut by 1 base, the J end by 7 bases, with 10 bases between.

The sample holds a few counts of this clonotype. The V gene is TRBV11-1, the J gene TRBJ1-1; D not certain. The V and J ends lost 2 bases and 1 base respectively, with 5 bases between them. This CDR3 is built from 13 residues. CDR1 is SGHAT and CDR2 is FQDESV in the germline V gene (reference sequence). The CDR3 DNA follows: TGTGCCAGCAGCTTACCAGCGAACACTGAAGCTTTCTTT. This codes for CASSLPANTEAFF. Together with reference TRBV11-1 and TRBJ1-1, the CDR3 gives the full variable domain: EAEVAQSPRYKITEKSQAVAFWCDPISGHATLYWYRQILGQGPELLVQFQDESVVDDSQLPKDRFSAERLKGVDSTLKIQPAELGDSAMYLCASSLPANTEAFFGQGTRLTVV.

This clonotype appeared a few times. The V call is TRBV25-1, the J call TRBJ2-1; D not resolved. The CDR3 runs 11 residues. Trimming stripped 7 bases from V and 7 bases from J, with 8 bases between. Germline V gene lookup returns CDR1 MGHDK and CDR2 SYGVNS. CDR3 loop: CASTLGNEQFF. The CDR3 DNA reads as TGTGCCAGCACTCTGGGGAATGAGCAGTTCTTC. Looking up the rest from reference TRBV25-1 and TRBJ2-1 gives the full variable domain: EADIYQTPRYLVIGTGKKITLECSQTMGHDKMYWYQQDPGMELHLIHYSYGVNSTEKGDLSSESTVSRIRTEHFPLTLESARPSHTSQYLCASTLGNEQFFGPGTRLTVL.